The present T cell receptor beta chain was sequenced within a study of human T cells and chemical hapten exposure. Study summary: Subjects had 2% DPC placed on roughly 2 cm by roughly 2 cm of upper inner arm skin for sensitization.

This clonotype showed up many times. CDR1 SGHRS and CDR2 YFSETQ come from the germline V gene. V lost 1 base and J lost 7, with 15 bases in between. CDR3 size: 15 residues. TCRdb used MiXCR to reprocess the RACE reads, holding one entry per CDR3 protein. The sample has approximately 320,000 distinct CDR3 sequences, around 5.5% seen once; the top ten hold roughly 8.2%. Time point denoted: pre-sensitization, week 0. As for treatment: therapeutic diphenylcyclopropenone sensitization with weekly scalp DPC. Whole blood that had not been fractionated was the source of extracted total RNA. This receptor was identified in a woman aged 18-29 years with alopecia areata. Some clones in this sample may be carry-over from other donors' samples. Sequenced material: whole blood, taken in connection with sensitization to the hapten diphenylcyclopropenone (DPC). The chain links TRBV5-1 to TRBJ1-5; D may be TRBD1 (6 bases). This CDR3 reads CASSLHPRGDQPQHF. CDR3 sequence (DNA): TGCGCCAGCAGCTTGCATCCCAGGGGTGACCAGCCCCAGCATTTT.